One T cell receptor (beta chain) is described in this entry. This clone's antigen is unknown. Nothing much larger sits one base from this clone, and base qualities are not available. This entry is derived from a study of blood T cell repertoires in COVID-19 (dated by TCRdb to the early 2020s). Study-level background: Samples covering the acute and convalescent phases of COVID-19 were provided by collaborators in the United States, Italy and Spain. The prospective study material was composed of cDNA or gDNA derived from T cells, B-cell-depleted T cells, or PBMCs. The dataset comprised deeply sampled blood TCRbeta repertoires from subjects exposed to, actively infected with, or recovered from COVID-19. The repertoires were made available in a free public database intended to serve as a resource for research on the immune response to SARS-CoV-2. The samples were drawn from two sources: the first 160 participants of the ongoing ImmuneRACE study, and approximately 1,300 subjects contributed by 6 global collaborators. A de-identified subject ID, COVID-19 status, age in years and sex were almost always included in the sample metadata. Where HLA class I and class II types were available, the types were taken from metadata supplied by the sample provider, not from assay-based typing.

CDR1 LNHDA and CDR2 SQIVND were looked up in the germline V gene (reference sequence). From cysteine to phenylalanine, the CDR3 is 15 amino acids long. Of the read, only the CDR3 DNA is kept; its 45 bases are in frame from base 1. Compared with germline, V lacks 3 bases and J lacks 0 bases; bases without a gene match: 4. TCRbeta CDR3 regions were amplified from genomic DNA using the immunoSEQ Assay, a bias-controlled multiplex PCR. The original pipeline was this. The number of nucleated cells in each sample was estimated from the amplification of reference gene primers within the assay. Sequence reads were collapsed and filtered to measure the absolute abundance of every unique TCRbeta CDR3 rearrangement. For each sample, productive Simpson clonality was calculated as the square root of Simpson's diversity index over productive rearrangements. This immuneACCESS table, as held by TCRdb, lists in-frame sequences with V and J called but not all clones. Of the missing ones, under half trace to an unresolved V gene in checked studies; the others have no known cause. V, J and clone size are those of that table, while D and trimming were read from the DNA. The sample table contains roughly 80,000 clones; only one count was recorded for under 85% of them. Roughly 9% of the sample is held by the ten biggest clonotypes.

The collaborating institutions used their own protocols to collect whole blood in K2EDTA tubes. Collaborator samples were shipped for TCRbeta analysis as frozen whole blood, isolated PBMCs, or DNA extracted from either sample type. Beyond this particular receptor, the publication reports: How much clinical and demographic metadata was included differed by source and by participant, and the metadata was provided uncurated.

Recombination linked TRBV19 to TRBJ1-1; 7 bases in the junction line up with TRBD1. Material for sequencing was peripheral blood. This TCR was sampled from a human donor in a cohort sampled during active COVID-19. The CDR3 region has the sequence CASSITGAVNTEAFF. The DNA reads as follows: TGTGCCAGTAGTATCACAGGGGCCGTGAACACTGAAGCTTTCTTT.